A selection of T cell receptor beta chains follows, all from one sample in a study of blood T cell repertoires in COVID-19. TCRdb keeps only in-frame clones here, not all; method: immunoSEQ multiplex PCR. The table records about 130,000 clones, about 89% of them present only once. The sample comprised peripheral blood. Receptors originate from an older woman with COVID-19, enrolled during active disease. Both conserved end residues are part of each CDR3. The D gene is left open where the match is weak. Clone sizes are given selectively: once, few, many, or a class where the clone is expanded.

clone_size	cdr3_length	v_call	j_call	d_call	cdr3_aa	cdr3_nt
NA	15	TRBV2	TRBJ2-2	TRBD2	CARGLAGVNTGELFF	TGTGCCAGAGGACTAGCGGGGGTAAACACCGGGGAGCTGTTTTTT
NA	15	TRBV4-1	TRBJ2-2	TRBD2	CASSQGTKDTGELFF	TGCGCCAGCAGCCAGGGGACTAAGGACACCGGGGAGCTGTTTTTT
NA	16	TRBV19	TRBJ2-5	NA	CASSILGQRTQETQYF	TGTGCCAGTAGTATTCTAGGACAGAGAACCCAAGAGACCCAGTACTTC
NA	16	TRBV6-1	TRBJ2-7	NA	CASSEDGGGWTYEQYF	TGTGCCAGCAGTGAAGATGGGGGGGGCTGGACCTACGAGCAGTACTTC
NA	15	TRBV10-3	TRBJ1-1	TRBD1	CAISESWDSSAEAFF	TGTGCCATCAGTGAGTCCTGGGACAGTTCAGCTGAAGCTTTCTTT
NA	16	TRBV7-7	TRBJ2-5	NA	CASSLAGGANQETQYF	TGTGCCAGCAGCTTAGCGGGGGGAGCAAACCAAGAGACCCAGTACTTC
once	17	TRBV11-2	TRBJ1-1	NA	CASSLDLFRSGNTEAFF	TGTGCCAGCAGCTTAGACCTGTTTCGGAGCGGGAACACTGAAGCTTTCTTT
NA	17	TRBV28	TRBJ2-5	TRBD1	CASSSYLQTGDEETQYF	TGTGCCAGCAGTTCATACCTCCAGACAGGGGACGAAGAGACCCAGTACTTC
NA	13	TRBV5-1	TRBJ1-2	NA	CASSEAGVYGYTF	TGCGCCAGCAGCGAGGCGGGGGTTTATGGCTACACCTTC
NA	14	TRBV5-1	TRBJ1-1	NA	CASSLGDTHTEAFF	TGCGCCAGCAGCTTGGGGGACACCCACACTGAAGCTTTCTTT
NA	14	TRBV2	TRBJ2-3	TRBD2	CASRGLAVPDTQYF	TGTGCCAGCAGGGGACTAGCGGTGCCGGATACGCAGTATTTT
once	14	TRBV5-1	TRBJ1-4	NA	CASSPGPTNEKLFF	TGCGCCAGCAGTCCAGGGCCGACTAATGAAAAACTGTTTTTT
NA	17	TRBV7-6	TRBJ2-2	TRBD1	CASSLRTGQSNTGELFF	TGTGCCAGCAGCTTGCGCACGGGACAGTCGAACACCGGGGAGCTGTTTTTT
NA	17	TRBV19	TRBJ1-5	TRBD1	CASKAGGRSVGNQPQHF	TGTGCCAGTAAGGCAGGGGGCAGATCAGTGGGCAATCAGCCCCAGCATTTT
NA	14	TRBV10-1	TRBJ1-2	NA	CASSESSRAGGYTF	TGCGCCAGCAGTGAGTCATCCAGGGCTGGTGGCTACACCTTC
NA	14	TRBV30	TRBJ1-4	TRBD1	CAWGVPGQGEKLFF	TGTGCCTGGGGGGTCCCGGGACAGGGGGAAAAACTGTTTTTT
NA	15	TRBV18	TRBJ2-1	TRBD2	CASSPGLAGYNEQFF	TGTGCCAGCTCACCAGGACTAGCGGGTTACAATGAGCAGTTCTTC
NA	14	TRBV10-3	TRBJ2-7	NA	CAISESQGSYEQYF	TGTGCCATCAGTGAGTCCCAGGGTAGTTACGAGCAGTACTTC
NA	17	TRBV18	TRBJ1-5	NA	CASSPSATGSSNQPQHF	TGTGCCAGCTCACCGTCCGCAACAGGTTCTAGCAATCAGCCCCAGCATTTT
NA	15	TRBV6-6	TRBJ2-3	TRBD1	CATSSRTGYTDTQYF	TGTGCCACCTCAAGCAGGACAGGGTATACAGATACGCAGTATTTT
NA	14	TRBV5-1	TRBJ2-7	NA	CASSIAGISYEQYF	TGCGCCAGCAGCATCGCAGGGATATCCTACGAGCAGTACTTC
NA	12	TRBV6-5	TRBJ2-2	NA	CASRRNTGELFF	TGTGCCAGCAGGAGGAACACCGGGGAGCTGTTTTTT
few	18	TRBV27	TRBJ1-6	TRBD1	CASSSPSAWTGGRSPLHF	TGTGCCAGCAGTTCCCCCAGCGCTTGGACAGGGGGCCGTTCACCCCTCCACTTT
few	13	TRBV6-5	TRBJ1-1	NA	CASTYAGETEAFF	TGTGCCAGTACCTATGCAGGGGAGACTGAAGCTTTCTTT
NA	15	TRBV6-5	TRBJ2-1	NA	CASTNQGYSYNEQFF	TGTGCCAGCACCAATCAGGGGTATTCCTACAATGAGCAGTTCTTC
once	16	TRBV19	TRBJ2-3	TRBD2	CASSPKGLAGRNTQYF	TGTGCCAGTAGTCCGAAGGGACTAGCGGGGAGGAATACGCAGTATTTT
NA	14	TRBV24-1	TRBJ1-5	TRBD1	CATSDADRVRAQHF	TGTGCCACCAGTGATGCGGACAGGGTGAGAGCCCAGCATTTT
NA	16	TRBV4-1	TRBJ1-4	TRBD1	CASSHTRTGENEKLFF	TGCGCCAGCAGCCACACGAGGACAGGAGAAAATGAAAAACTGTTTTTT
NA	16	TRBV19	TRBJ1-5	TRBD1	CASSPRDRGRSQPQHF	TGTGCCAGTAGTCCACGGGACAGGGGGCGTTCGCAGCCCCAGCATTTT
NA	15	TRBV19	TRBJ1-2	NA	CASSIEFEGIYGYTF	TGTGCCAGTAGTATAGAATTCGAGGGAATCTATGGCTACACCTTC
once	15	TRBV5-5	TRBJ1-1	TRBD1	CASSATTGANTEAFF	TGTGCCAGCAGCGCAACGACAGGGGCGAACACTGAAGCTTTCTTT
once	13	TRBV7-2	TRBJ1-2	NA	CASSLSREDGYTF	TGTGCCAGCAGCCTAAGCAGGGAGGATGGCTACACCTTC
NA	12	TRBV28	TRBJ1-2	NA	CASQTAGYGYTF	TGTGCCAGCCAAACCGCGGGTTATGGCTACACCTTC
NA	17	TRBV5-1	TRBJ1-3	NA	CASASQGTGSSGNTIYF	TGCGCCAGCGCATCTCAGGGGACGGGGAGCTCTGGAAACACCATATATTTT
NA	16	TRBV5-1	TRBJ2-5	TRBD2	CASIRTSGGTQETQYF	TGCGCCAGCATCCGAACTAGCGGGGGCACCCAAGAGACCCAGTACTTC
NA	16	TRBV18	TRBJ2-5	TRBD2	CASSQSFGGGQETQYF	TGTGCCAGCTCACAGTCCTTTGGGGGGGGCCAAGAGACCCAGTACTTC